These 3 T cell receptor beta chains share one sample of origin, sequenced in a study of early stage breast cancer tumors. Data came from immunoSEQ multiplex PCR; TCRdb stores just in-frame clones and leaves some out. The profile shows approximately 52,000 clones, about 80% of them singletons. Source material: blood. These receptors were taken from a person between 50 and 60 years old with breast cancer.

This chain joins TRBV6-5 and TRBJ1-5; weak D call: TRBD1 (5 bases). Trimming took 9 bases from V and 3 from J, leaving 9 bases between them. The CDR3 contains 12 residues. CDR1 and CDR2 from the germline V gene are MNHEY and SVGAGI. This chain's CDR3 is CASRQPNQPQHF. CDR3 DNA sequence: TGTGCCAGTCGACAGCCCAATCAGCCCCAGCATTTT.

The rearrangement links TRBV7-6 to TRBJ2-7, with 9 bases fitting TRBD1. V dropped 1 base and J dropped 4; count of bases not matched to a gene: 2. The CDR3 spans 14 residues. Germline V gene data show CDR1 as SGHVS and CDR2 as FNYEAQ. In DNA form, the CDR3 reads TGTGCCAGCAGCTTAGGGACAGGGGTTTACGAGCAGTACTTC. Translating gives CASSLGTGVYEQYF. Filled out from reference TRBV7-6 and TRBJ2-7, the complete variable domain reads GAGVSQSPRYKVTKRGQDVALRCDPISGHVSLYWYRQALGQGPEFLTYFNYEAQQDKSGLPNDRFSAERPEGSISTLTIQRTEQRDSAMYRCASSLGTGVYEQYFGPGTRLTVT.

The V gene is TRBV5-4, the J gene TRBJ2-1; 12 bases line up with TRBD2. Germline CDR1 and CDR2: SGHNT and YYREEE (reference sequence). This CDR3 has 17 residues. The V and J ends lost 3 bases and 2 bases, in that order; junction bases with no gene match: 6. As DNA, the CDR3 is TGTGCCAGCAGCTGGGGGGGACTAGCGGGTACCTACAATGAGCAGTTCTTC. Its translation is CASSWGGLAGTYNEQFF.